The clone carrying this T cell receptor (beta chain) was counted between two and nine times. The CDR3 contains 14 residues. The V end was cut by 2 bases, the J end by 1 base, with 9 bases between. Germline V gene data show CDR1 as SGHRS and CDR2 as YFSETQ. The assay was immunoSEQ multiplex PCR, and TCRdb's table has in-frame clones only and misses some. The table shows approximately 350,000 clones, with 80% to 90% occurring only once. This record comes from a study of blood T cell repertoires in COVID-19. Material: peripheral blood. The genes are TRBV5-1 and TRBJ1-1, with a tentative D call TRBD1 (5 bases). This sequence was found in a woman aged 50 to 60 with COVID-19, enrolled during active disease. In DNA, the CDR3 is TGCGCCAGCAGCTTTTATACAGGGAACACTGAAGCTTTCTTT. Translated: CASSFYTGNTEAFF.